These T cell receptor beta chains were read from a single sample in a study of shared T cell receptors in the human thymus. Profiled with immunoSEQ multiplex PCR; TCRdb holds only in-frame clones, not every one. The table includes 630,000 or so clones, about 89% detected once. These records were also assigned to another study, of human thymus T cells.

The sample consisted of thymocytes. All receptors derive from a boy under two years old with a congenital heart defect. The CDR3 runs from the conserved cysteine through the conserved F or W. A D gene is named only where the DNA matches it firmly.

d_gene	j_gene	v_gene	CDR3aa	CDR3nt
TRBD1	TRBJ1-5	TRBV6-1	CASSEDRTYSNQPQHF	TGTGCCAGCAGTGAGGACAGGACATATAGCAATCAGCCCCAGCATTTT
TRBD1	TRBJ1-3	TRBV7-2	CASSHPRGQIRGNTIYF	TGTGCCAGCAGCCACCCCCGGGGACAGATCAGGGGAAACACCATATATTTT
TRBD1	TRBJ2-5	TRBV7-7	CASSSSRQGGTQYF	TGTGCCAGCAGCTCTAGTCGACAGGGGGGGACCCAGTACTTC
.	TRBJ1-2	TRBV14	CASSQVSRSPPGYTF	TGTGCCAGCAGCCAAGTTTCCCGGTCTCCCCCTGGCTACACCTTC
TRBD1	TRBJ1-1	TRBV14	CASSQGRGQYLNTEAFF	TGTGCCAGCAGCCAAGGCAGGGGGCAATATTTGAACACTGAAGCTTTCTTT
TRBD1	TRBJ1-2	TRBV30	CAWSSGTGPFTNYGYTF	TGTGCCTGGAGCTCCGGGACAGGGCCCTTCACTAACTATGGCTACACCTTC
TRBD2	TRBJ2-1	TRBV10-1	CASSERVGTSGRRDLGEQFF	TGCGCCAGCAGTGAGCGGGTGGGGACTAGCGGGAGAAGAGATTTGGGTGAGCAGTTCTTC
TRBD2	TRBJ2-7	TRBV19	CASSSNKGLAFYEQYF	TGTGCCAGTAGTTCGAATAAGGGACTAGCTTTCTACGAGCAGTACTTC
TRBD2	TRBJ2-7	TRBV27	CASSILAGGSYEQYF	TGTGCCAGCAGTATACTAGCGGGAGGGAGCTACGAGCAGTACTTC
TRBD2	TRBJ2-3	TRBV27	CASSLRGVGTDTQYF	TGTGCCAGCAGTTTACGGGGGGTTGGCACAGATACGCAGTATTTT
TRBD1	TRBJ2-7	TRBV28	CASSPGQGIDEQYF	TGTGCCAGCAGTCCTGGACAGGGAATCGACGAGCAGTACTTC